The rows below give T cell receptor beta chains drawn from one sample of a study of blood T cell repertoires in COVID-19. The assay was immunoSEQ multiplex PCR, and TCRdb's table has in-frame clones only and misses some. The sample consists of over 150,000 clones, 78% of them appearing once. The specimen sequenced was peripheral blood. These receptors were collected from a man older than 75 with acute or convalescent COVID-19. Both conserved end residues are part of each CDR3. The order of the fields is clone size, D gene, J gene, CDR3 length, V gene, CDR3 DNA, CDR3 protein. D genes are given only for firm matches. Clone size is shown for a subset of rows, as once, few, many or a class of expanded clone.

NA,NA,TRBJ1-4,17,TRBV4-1,TGCGCCAGCAGCCAAGATTGGCGGACAGCAACTAATGAAAAACTGTTTTTT,CASSQDWRTATNEKLFF
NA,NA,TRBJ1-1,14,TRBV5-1,TGCGCCAGCAGCGATAAGACAGGGAACACTGAAGCTTTCTTT,CASSDKTGNTEAFF
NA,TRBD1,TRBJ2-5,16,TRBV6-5,TGTGCCAGCAGTTCCTTGAGGACAGGGCGGGGAGAGACCCAGTACTTC,CASSSLRTGRGETQYF
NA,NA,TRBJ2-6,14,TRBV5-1,TGCGCCAGCAGCTTCGTCCCCGGGGCCAACGTCCTGACTTTC,CASSFVPGANVLTF
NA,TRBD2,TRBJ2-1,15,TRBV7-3,TGTGCCAGCAGCCATGATTCAGCGGGGGCCGTGAAGCAGTTCTTC,CASSHDSAGAVKQFF
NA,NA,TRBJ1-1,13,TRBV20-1,TGCAGTGCTAGTGCACAGGTTAACACTGAAGCTTTCTTT,CSASAQVNTEAFF
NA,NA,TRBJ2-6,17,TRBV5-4,TGTGCCAGCAGCTTGAGAAGGTGGGCCTCTGGGGCCAACGTCCTGACTTTC,CASSLRRWASGANVLTF
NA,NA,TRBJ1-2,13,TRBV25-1,TGTGCCAGCACCACGGGGTGGGGCTATGGCTACACCTTC,CASTTGWGYGYTF
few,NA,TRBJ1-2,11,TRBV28,TGTGCCATCTCAGGGCACTATGGCTACACCTTC,CAISGHYGYTF
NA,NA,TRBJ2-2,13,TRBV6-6,TGTGCCAGCAGTAGGGGAAACACCGGGGAGCTGTTTTTT,CASSRGNTGELFF
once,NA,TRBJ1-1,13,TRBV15,TGTGCCACCAGCAGAGATTTCCAGGTTGAAGCTTTCTTT,CATSRDFQVEAFF
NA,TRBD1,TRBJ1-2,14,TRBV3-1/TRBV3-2,TGTGCCAGCAGCCTGGACAGGGGGCAAGATGGCTACACCTTC,CASSLDRGQDGYTF
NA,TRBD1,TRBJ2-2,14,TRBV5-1,TGCGCCAGCAGCATAGGACAGGGAACCGGGGAGCTGTTTTTT,CASSIGQGTGELFF
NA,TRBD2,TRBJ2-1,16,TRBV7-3,TGTGCCAGCAGCCCCCAGAAGTGGGCGGGGGGCAGTGAGCAGTTCTTC,CASSPQKWAGGSEQFF
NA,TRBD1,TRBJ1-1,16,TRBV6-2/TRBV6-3,TGTGCCAGCAGTTACCCGGGACAGGGGATGAACACTGAAGCTTTCTTT,CASSYPGQGMNTEAFF
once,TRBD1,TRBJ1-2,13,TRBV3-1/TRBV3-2,TGTGCCATCAGACAGGGGGTAGGTGATGGCTACACCTTC,CAIRQGVGDGYTF
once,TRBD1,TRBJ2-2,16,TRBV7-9,TGTGCCAGCAGCTTAGATGGCAGGGGGTCGACCGGGGAGCTGTTTTTT,CASSLDGRGSTGELFF
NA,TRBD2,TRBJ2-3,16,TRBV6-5,TGTGCCAGCAGTTACTCCGGACTAGCGGGGTCAGATACGCAGTATTTT,CASSYSGLAGSDTQYF
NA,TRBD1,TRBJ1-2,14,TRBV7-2,TGTGCCAGCAGCTTAAACGACAGGGAGAATGGCTACACCTTC,CASSLNDRENGYTF
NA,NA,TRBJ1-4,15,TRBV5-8,TGTGCCAGCGCATACAGGAGGGGAGGTCGTGAAAAACTGTTTTTT,CASAYRRGGREKLFF
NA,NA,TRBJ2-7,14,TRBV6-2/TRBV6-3,TGTGCCAGCAGTTACCGCCAGGGTGCCTACGAGCAGTACTTC,CASSYRQGAYEQYF
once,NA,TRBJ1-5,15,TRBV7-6,TGTGCCAGCAGCGGTTTGGGGCTTGGCAATCAGCCCCAGCATTTT,CASSGLGLGNQPQHF
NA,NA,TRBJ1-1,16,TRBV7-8,TGTGCCAGCAGCTTAGTCCGGGGGTTGGTGAACACTGAAGCTTTCTTT,CASSLVRGLVNTEAFF
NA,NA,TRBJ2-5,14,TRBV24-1,TGTGCCACCAGTGAGGCAGGGAACCAAGAGACCCAGTACTTC,CATSEAGNQETQYF
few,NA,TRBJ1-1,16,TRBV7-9,TGTGCCAGCAGCTTCCCGGGGGTTGGGCCGAACACTGAAGCTTTCTTT,CASSFPGVGPNTEAFF
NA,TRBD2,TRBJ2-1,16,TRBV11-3,TGTGCCAGCAGCTTAGAAATCGGGGGGGCCTACAATGAGCAGTTCTTC,CASSLEIGGAYNEQFF
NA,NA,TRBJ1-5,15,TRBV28,TGTGCCAGCAGCTGGGGGAGGCAGGGAAGTCAGCCCCAGCATTTT,CASSWGRQGSQPQHF